This T cell receptor (beta chain) was sequenced in a study of control samples from healthy donors and cancer patients. CDR1 PRHDT and CDR2 FYEKMQ come from the germline V gene (reference sequence). V lost 8 bases and J lost 3; bases outside the gene matches: 3. This CDR3 region has 12 residues. Profiling relied on immunoSEQ multiplex PCR, and the TCRdb table lists in-frame clones only, not all of them. The sample yields 100,000 or so clones, 79% seen once. The sample was blood. The TCR comes from a woman in her 30s in good health. This chain links TRBV13 with TRBJ1-2; 7 nucleotides match TRBD1. The CDR3 loop is CASGQADYGYTF. CDR3 sequence (DNA): TGTGCCAGCGGACAGGCCGACTATGGCTACACCTTC.